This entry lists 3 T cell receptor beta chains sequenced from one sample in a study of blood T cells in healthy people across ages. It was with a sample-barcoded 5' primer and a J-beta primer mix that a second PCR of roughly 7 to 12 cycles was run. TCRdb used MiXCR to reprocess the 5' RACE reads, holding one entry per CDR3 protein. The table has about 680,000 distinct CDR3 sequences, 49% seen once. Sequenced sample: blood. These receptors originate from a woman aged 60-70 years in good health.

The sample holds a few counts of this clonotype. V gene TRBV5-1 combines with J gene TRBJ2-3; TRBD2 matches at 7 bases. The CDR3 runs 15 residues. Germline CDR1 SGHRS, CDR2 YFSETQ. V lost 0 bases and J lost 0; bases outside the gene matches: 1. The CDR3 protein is CASSLVLASTDTQYF. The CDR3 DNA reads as TGCGCCAGCAGCTTGGTACTAGCGAGCACAGATACGCAGTATTTT.

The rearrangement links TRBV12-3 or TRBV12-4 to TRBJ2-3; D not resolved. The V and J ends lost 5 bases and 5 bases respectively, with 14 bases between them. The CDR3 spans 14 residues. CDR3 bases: TGTGCCAGCAGTGTAGTAGGATGGGGAGATACGCAGTATTTT. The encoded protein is CASSVVGWGDTQYF.

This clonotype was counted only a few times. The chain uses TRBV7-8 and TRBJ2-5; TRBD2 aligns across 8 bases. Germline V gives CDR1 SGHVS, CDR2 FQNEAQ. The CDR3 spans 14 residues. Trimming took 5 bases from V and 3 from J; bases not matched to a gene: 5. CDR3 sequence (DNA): TGTGCCAGCAGCGCGGGACTAGAGAAAGAGACCCAGTACTTC. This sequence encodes CASSAGLEKETQYF.